These 27 T cell receptor beta chains were all obtained from the same sample, sequenced in a study. TCRdb re-analysed the 5' RACE reads in MiXCR, keeping a single row per CDR3 protein. Among tens of thousands of distinct CDR3 sequences listed, about 29% were seen once. The sequencing sample was made of tumor-infiltrating naive CD4+ T cells sorted from the breast tumor. Noted subset: naive CD4+ T cells, CD4+CD45RA+CD25-. Every receptor here comes from a female donor with breast cancer.

The V and J genes are TRBV15 and TRBJ2-5, with D unresolved. Per germline, CDR1 LNHNV and CDR2 YYDKDF (reference sequence). V dropped 5 bases and J dropped 5 bases, with 15 bases sitting between them. The CDR3 loop spans 14 amino acids. The CDR3 region is CATSVKENWETQYF. CDR3 in DNA: TGTGCCACCAGCGTTAAGGAGAATTGGGAGACCCAGTACTTC.

This clonotype has just one count. A junction boundary mismatches the germline segment, possibly from a read error. This chain connects TRBV2 to TRBJ2-1; possibly TRBD1 or TRBD2 for D (5 bases each). The CDR3 runs 14 residues. Germline values: CDR1 SNHLY, CDR2 FYNNEI. The CDR3 nucleotides are TGTGCCTGCAGTATAAGGGGAGACTACAATGAGCAGTTCTTC. Residues: CACSIRGDYNEQFF.

The chain employs TRBV18 and TRBJ1-2; D may be TRBD1 (6 bases). CDR1 KGHSH and CDR2 LQKENI come from the germline V gene. The CDR3 covers 16 residues. V dropped 0 bases and J dropped 2 bases, with 13 bases sitting between them. CDR3 in DNA: TGTGCCAGCTCACCACCAAACCTAGGGGGAAACTATGGCTACACCTTC. It yields the protein CASSPPNLGGNYGYTF.

This clonotype has a count of ten or more. The CDR3 loop is CASSQKAGDQPQHF. In DNA form, the CDR3 reads TGCGCCAGCAGCCAAAAAGCCGGGGATCAGCCCCAGCATTTT. The V call is TRBV4-1, the J call TRBJ1-5; D unclear. This CDR3 comprises 14 residues. Trimming cost V 2 bases and J 5 bases, with 10 bases left between them. CDR1 and CDR2 from the germline V gene are MGHRA and YSYEKL.

This clonotype has more than one count but fewer than ten. A read error may be the cause here, since a much bigger clone is one base away. The CDR3 region is CASSQVRGTEQFF. CDR3 in DNA: TGTGCCAGCAGCCAAGTGCGCGGGACTGAGCAGTTCTTC. This sequence joins TRBV3-1 and TRBJ2-1; D is perhaps TRBD2 (6 bases). This CDR3 comprises 13 residues. V was clipped by 1 base and J by 9 bases, with 10 bases between them. Germline V gene lookup returns CDR1 LGHDT and CDR2 YNNKEL (reference sequence).

The rearrangement links TRBV7-8 to TRBJ2-1; tentative D call: TRBD2 (5 bases). This CDR3 contains 15 residues. The germline CDR1 and CDR2 sequences are SGHVS and FQNEAQ. Trimming took 1 base from V and 4 from J, leaving 11 bases between them. The CDR3 loop reads CASSLDGMEYNEQFF. CDR3 bases: TGTGCCAGCAGCTTAGACGGGATGGAGTACAATGAGCAGTTCTTC.

This clonotype is categorized as medium-sized. The J gene is TRBJ2-1, the V gene TRBV5-1, with TRBD2 matching over 9 bases. V lost 3 bases, J lost 6 bases, and 7 bases stayed unmatched. The CDR3 consists of 15 residues. Per the germline V gene, CDR1 is SGHRS and CDR2 is YFSETQ. The CDR3 DNA follows: TGCGCCAGCAGCTCCGGGACTAGCAACCCCAATGAGCAGTTCTTC. The encoded protein is CASSSGTSNPNEQFF.

The CDR3 protein is CSAPGLVYNEQFF. For the CDR3, the DNA is TGCAGTGCGCCGGGACTCGTCTACAATGAGCAGTTCTTC. The chain couples TRBV20-1 to TRBJ2-1; D might be TRBD2 (6 bases). V lost 6 bases, J lost 3 bases, and 12 bases lay in between. The length of the CDR3 is 13 residues. Germline loops: CDR1 DFQATT, CDR2 SNEGSKA (reference sequence).

This clonotype was observed a few times. Given the absence of the conserved phenylalanine or tryptophan at the CDR3 end, a read error is likely. The CDR3 sequence is CASSRLQGNTEAFI. CDR3 in DNA: TGCGCCAGCAGCCGACTACAGGGGAACACTGAAGCTTTCATT. The rearrangement joins TRBV5-1 to TRBJ1-1, with a tentative D call TRBD1 (6 bases). Germline V lookup: CDR1 SGHRS, CDR2 YFSETQ. This CDR3 region has 14 residues. With 4 bases removed from V and 1 base from J, the gap between germline ends came to 11 bases.

This clonotype has more than one count but fewer than ten. The chain joins TRBV7-2 to TRBJ2-1; perhaps TRBD2 as D (6 bases). This CDR3 is built from 15 residues. From germline, CDR1 is SGHTA and CDR2 FQGNSA. Trimming pared 7 bases from V and 0 bases from J, leaving 13 bases between. CDR3 in DNA: TGTGCCAGCAAGATGGCGGGAAGCTCCTACAATGAGCAGTTCTTC. Translating it yields CASKMAGSSYNEQFF.

In the case of this clonotype: This could be a read error, since a much larger clone is one nucleotide away. This chain links TRBV12-3 or TRBV12-4 with TRBJ1-5; D remains ambiguous. The CDR3 loop spans 14 amino acids. V lost 3 bases and J lost 7, with 13 bases in between. The CDR3 region is CASSFSESGQPQHF. The CDR3, as DNA: TGTGCCAGCAGTTTTTCCGAGTCTGGGCAGCCCCAGCATTTT.

The sample holds many counts of this clonotype. The V call is TRBV5-4, the J call TRBJ2-1; 9 bases are shared with TRBD2. This CDR3 has 13 amino acids. V dropped 5 bases and J dropped 13; count of bases not matched to a gene: 10. From germline, CDR1 is SGHNT and CDR2 YYREEE (reference sequence). CDR3 sequence reads: CASRRGGTTLQFF. CDR3 DNA sequence: TGTGCCAGCAGGCGGGGGGGAACGACCCTCCAGTTCTTC.

This clonotype showed up many times. The chain employs TRBV4-2 and TRBJ2-7; the D call may be TRBD1 or TRBD2 (5 bases each). Trimming took off 5 bases at V and 7 bases at J, with 15 bases between the two ends. The CDR3 sequence is 13 residues long. CDR1 and CDR2 from the germline V gene are LGHNA and YNFKEQ. CDR3 in amino acids: CASSGRDPGEQYF. DNA for the CDR3: TGTGCCAGCAGCGGCCGGGACCCCGGAGAGCAGTACTTC.

This clonotype is medium-sized. The chain employs TRBV14 and TRBJ2-7; TRBD2 matches 8 bases. Germline trimming cut 2 bases from V and 3 bases from J; bases unmatched to any gene: 3. Germline V gives CDR1 SGHDN, CDR2 FVKESK. The CDR3 has 14 amino acids. CDR3 bases: TGTGCCAGCAGCCAACGACTAGCGCACTACGAGCAGTACTTC. This codes for CASSQRLAHYEQYF.

The genes are TRBV7-9 and TRBJ1-5, with D unclear. V was shortened by 1 base and J by 0 bases, with 13 bases between the two germline ends. Germline V gene lookup returns CDR1 SEHNR and CDR2 FQNEAQ (reference sequence). The CDR3 runs 17 residues. In nucleotides, the CDR3 is TGTGCCAGCAGCTTAGGAGAGGGCGGCAATAGCAATCAGCCCCAGCATTTT. Amino acid sequence: CASSLGEGGNSNQPQHF.

This clonotype has at least ten counts. The CDR3 loop reads CASSLGTGGVEQFF. The CDR3 DNA sequence: TGTGCCAGCAGCTTAGGGACAGGGGGCGTTGAGCAGTTCTTC. The rearrangement joins TRBV7-3 to TRBJ2-1, with TRBD1 matching over 12 bases. The V and J ends lost 2 bases and 9 bases, in that order; junction bases with no gene match: 2. Germline assignment: CDR1 SGHTA and CDR2 FQGTGA. This CDR3 is 14 amino acids long.

There are many counts of this clonotype. The chain uses TRBV5-1 and TRBJ2-3, with 9 bases lining up with TRBD1. Germline loops: CDR1 SGHRS, CDR2 YFSETQ. V gave up 8 bases and J gave up 3 bases; unmatched junction bases: 10. The CDR3 length is 15 residues. CDR3 residues: CASKAGTGTTDTQYF. CDR3 coding DNA: TGCGCCAGTAAGGCCGGGACAGGGACAACAGATACGCAGTATTTT.

This clonotype was counted ten times or more. The chain links TRBV5-1 to TRBJ2-7, with 8 bases that match TRBD2. The CDR3 is made up of 16 amino acids. V gave up 1 base and J gave up 0 bases; unmatched junction bases: 6. Looked up from germline, CDR1 is SGHRS and CDR2 is YFSETQ. The CDR3: CASSLLEREFSYEQYF. In DNA form, the CDR3 reads TGCGCCAGCAGCTTGTTAGAGCGGGAGTTCTCCTACGAGCAGTACTTC.

A few counts support this clonotype. Since no conserved phenylalanine or tryptophan closes the CDR3, a read error is the likely cause. The V gene is TRBV29-1, the J gene TRBJ1-4, with unresolved D. Germline V gene lookup returns CDR1 SQVTM and CDR2 ANQGSEA. CDR3 length: 11 residues. The V gene lost 2 bases and the J gene lost 8 bases, with 6 bases spanning the gap. DNA for the CDR3: TGCAGCGTTGAAACCGGGGAAAAACTGTTTCTT. Translation: CSVETGEKLFL.

In its sample, this clonotype was seen many times. The rearrangement links TRBV7-8 to TRBJ1-5, with D maybe TRBD1 (6 bases). CDR3 length: 14 amino acids. CDR1 is SGHVS, CDR2 FQNEAQ, per germline. The ends were cut back, 5 bases at V and 2 bases at J, with 10 bases in the middle. The CDR3 here is CASSLNRGNQPQHF. The CDR3 nucleotides read TGTGCCAGCAGCCTGAACAGGGGCAATCAGCCCCAGCATTTT.

Only a few counts were recorded for this clonotype. The chain uses TRBV20-1 and TRBJ2-3; maybe TRBD1 (5 bases). V lost 3 bases to trimming and J lost 0 bases, with 10 bases between them. CDR1 and CDR2 from the germline V gene are DFQATT and SNEGSKA (reference sequence). The CDR3 runs 14 residues. CDR3 region: CSASLRVSTDTQYF. CDR3 in DNA: TGCAGTGCTAGTCTCAGGGTTAGCACAGATACGCAGTATTTT.

The chain recombines TRBV7-9 with TRBJ2-7, with a weak D call TRBD1 (6 bases). There are 12 residues in the CDR3. Looked up from germline, CDR1 is SEHNR and CDR2 is FQNEAQ (reference sequence). The ends were cut back, 4 bases at V and 6 bases at J, with 10 bases in the middle. CDR3 coding DNA: TGTGCCAGCAGCTCACAGGGAAGCGAGCAGTACTTC. Its translation: CASSSQGSEQYF. The entire variable domain, with the rest obtained from reference TRBV7-9 and TRBJ2-7, is as follows: DTGVSQNPRHKITKRGQNVTFRCDPISEHNRLYWYRQTLGQGPEFLTYFQNEAQLEKSRLLSDRFSAERPKGSFSTLEIQRTEQGDSAMYLCASSSQGSEQYFGPGTRLTVT.

With regard to this clonotype: A much larger clonotype is one base distant, so this may be a read error. The J gene is TRBJ1-1, the V gene TRBV12-3 or TRBV12-4; maybe TRBD1 (5 bases). Trimming removed 8 bases from V and 4 bases from J, with 17 bases in between. The CDR3 is made up of 14 amino acids. CDR3 sequence: CASYRGAMITEAFF. The CDR3 DNA follows: TGTGCCAGCTACAGAGGGGCAATGATCACTGAAGCTTTCTTT.

This clonotype rates as medium-sized (0.01 to 0.1%). The J gene is TRBJ2-1, the V gene TRBV5-1; D is unclear. From germline, CDR1 is SGHRS and CDR2 YFSETQ. V was trimmed by 1 base and J by 9 bases, leaving 8 bases between them. The CDR3 loop spans 12 amino acids. CDR3 region: CASSLILGEQFF. The CDR3 region has the DNA TGCGCCAGCAGCTTGATTCTCGGTGAGCAGTTCTTC.

This clonotype has just one count. A much larger clone lies a single base off, so this may be a read error. The chain uses TRBV24-1 and TRBJ2-1; TRBD2 is a possible D gene (5 bases). The CDR3 extends over 13 amino acids. Germline values: CDR1 KGHDR, CDR2 SFDVKD. This chain's CDR3 is CATSGADYNEQLF. The CDR3 region has the DNA TGTGCCACCAGTGGGGCAGACTACAATGAGCAGCTCTTC.

Regarding this clonotype: One end of the junction is discordant with germline, which a read error may explain. V usage is TRBV20-1 and J usage is TRBJ1-2; D is possibly TRBD1 (5 bases). Per germline, CDR1 DFQATT and CDR2 SNEGSKA (reference sequence). The CDR3 has 14 amino acids. The CDR3 DNA reads TGCAGTGCTACCCCGGGAGCGGGGCTTTATGGCCACACCTTC. Encoded protein: CSATPGAGLYGHTF.

With regard to this clonotype: A much bigger clone sits one base away, suggesting this may be a read error. The V call is TRBV19, the J call TRBJ1-2; TRBD1 is a possible D gene (6 bases). CDR3 length: 14 residues. Per germline, CDR1 LNHDA and CDR2 SQIVND (reference sequence). The CDR3 sequence is CASISFDRPYGYAF. DNA of the CDR3: TGTGCCAGTATTTCTTTCGACAGGCCTTATGGCTACGCCTTC.